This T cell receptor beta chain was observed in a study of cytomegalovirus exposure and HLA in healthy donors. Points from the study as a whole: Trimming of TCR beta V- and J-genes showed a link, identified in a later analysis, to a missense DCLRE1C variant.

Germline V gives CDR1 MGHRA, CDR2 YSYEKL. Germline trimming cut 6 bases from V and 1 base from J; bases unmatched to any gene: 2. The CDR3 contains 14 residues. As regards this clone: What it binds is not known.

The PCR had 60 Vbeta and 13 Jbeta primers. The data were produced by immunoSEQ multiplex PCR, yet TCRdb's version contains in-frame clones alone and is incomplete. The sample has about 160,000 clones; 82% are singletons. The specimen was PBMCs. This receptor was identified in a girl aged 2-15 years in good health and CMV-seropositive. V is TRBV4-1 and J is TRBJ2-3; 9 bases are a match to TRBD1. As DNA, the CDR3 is TGCGCCAGCAGAAGGACAGGGGGCACAGATACGCAGTATTTT. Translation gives CASRRTGGTDTQYF.